These T cell receptor beta chains were read from a single sample in a study of T cell responses to AZD1222 COVID-19 vaccine. TCRdb's copy holds only in-frame clones and misses some; the assay was immunoSEQ multiplex PCR. The data contain under 200,000 clones, approximately 92% of them seen just once; the ten biggest clones take up about 4%. The specimen was peripheral blood, collected 28 days after the second dose of the MenACWY control vaccine. The receptor source for this set is an adult who received the MenACWY meningococcal vaccine as a control. CDR3s include the opening cysteine and the closing phenylalanine or tryptophan. The D gene is left open where the match is weak. Expanded clones are given a class, and other clones once, few, many or no size at all.

V gene	D gene	J gene	clone size	CDR3 DNA	CDR3 protein
TRBV6-2/TRBV6-3	-	TRBJ2-1	-	TGTGCCAGCAGTCGGGACGGAGGATCTCACTACAATGAGCAGTTCTTC	CASSRDGGSHYNEQFF
TRBV4-1	-	TRBJ2-3	-	TGCGCCAGCAGCCAAGATGTGGGAGGGGGGGCCCAAGATACGCAGTATTTT	CASSQDVGGGAQDTQYF
TRBV19	-	TRBJ1-3	-	TGTGCCAGTAGTATTTCGGGCTCTGGAAACACCATATATTTT	CASSISGSGNTIYF
TRBV6-5	-	TRBJ1-5	-	TGTGCCAGCAGTCAGGAACACAGGGCTGGTCAGCCCCAGCATTTT	CASSQEHRAGQPQHF
TRBV7-9	TRBD2	TRBJ2-3	-	TGTGCCAGCAGCTTATGGCGTAGCGGGAGTGCAGATACGCAGTATTTT	CASSLWRSGSADTQYF
TRBV29-1	-	TRBJ2-3	few	TGCAGCGTTGATTCCGGGGACATTAGCACAGATACGCAGTATTTT	CSVDSGDISTDTQYF
TRBV6-5	-	TRBJ1-1	-	TGTGCCAGCAGTATGACAGGTCAAACGCCTGAAGCTTTCTTT	CASSMTGQTPEAFF
TRBV3-1/TRBV3-2	-	TRBJ1-5	-	TGTGCCAGCAGCCTAAGTAGCAATCAGCCCCAGCATTTT	CASSLSSNQPQHF
TRBV2	-	TRBJ1-2	once	TGTGCCAGCAGTATCGGGGGCCAGGGATATGGCTACACCTTC	CASSIGGQGYGYTF
TRBV28	-	TRBJ2-3	-	TGTGCCAGCAGTGGGGACCTTGACGCCCAGTATTTT	CASSGDLDAQYF
TRBV2	-	TRBJ1-5	-	TGTGCCAGCAGCGACTATAGCAATCAGCCCCAGCATTTT	CASSDYSNQPQHF
TRBV19	TRBD2	TRBJ2-4	-	TGTGCCAGTAGTCTGAGACTAGCGGGAGGGCCTGTCAAAAACATTCAGTACTTC	CASSLRLAGGPVKNIQYF
TRBV29-1	-	TRBJ1-1	-	TGCAGCGCTGGGGAGCGGGGGACTGAAGCTTTCTTT	CSAGERGTEAFF
TRBV28	TRBD1	TRBJ1-1	-	TGTGCCACCCCCGCCGCCGGGACAGGGCCCCTAAGCTTT	CATPAAGTGPLSF
TRBV24-1	-	TRBJ2-2	-	TGTGCCACCCGGACCCGAGGGACCCAGACCCCCGGGGAGCTGTTTTTT	CATRTRGTQTPGELFF
TRBV3-1/TRBV3-2	-	TRBJ2-6	-	TGTGCCAGCAGTGACAGACTCCTCGGAGTCGCTGGGGCCAACGTCCTGACTTTC	CASSDRLLGVAGANVLTF
TRBV12-3/TRBV12-4	-	TRBJ1-1	-	TGTGCCAGCAAGACTCGGACGGGGACTGAAGCTTTCTTT	CASKTRTGTEAFF
TRBV7-9	TRBD2	TRBJ2-5	-	TGTGCCAGCAGCTTAGACGTTACGGCGGGAGGGCCGACCCAGTACTTC	CASSLDVTAGGPTQYF
TRBV14	-	TRBJ1-3	-	TGTGCCAGCAGCCAAGTCCGGCAGTTCTCTGGAAACACCATATATTTT	CASSQVRQFSGNTIYF
TRBV9	TRBD1	TRBJ2-7	once	TGTGCCAGCAGCCCGTCGGATCGACAGGGGTACGAGCAGTACTTC	CASSPSDRQGYEQYF
TRBV7-8	-	TRBJ1-4	-	TGTGCCAGCAGCCCCCGAGGAGTTGCGGGTAATGAAAAACTGTTTTTT	CASSPRGVAGNEKLFF
TRBV7-2	-	TRBJ1-5	-	TGTGCCAGCAGCCACCCTGGGGCTCAGCCCCAGCATTTT	CASSHPGAQPQHF
TRBV7-8	-	TRBJ2-6	-	TGTGCCAGCTCCAGCTTAGTGTCTGGCGGCTCTGGGGCCAACGTCCTGACTTTC	CASSSLVSGGSGANVLTF
TRBV10-3	TRBD2	TRBJ2-1	-	TGTGCCATCAGCGGGACTAGCGGGAGCCTCTCCTACAATGAGCAGTTCTTC	CAISGTSGSLSYNEQFF
TRBV20-1	-	TRBJ2-3	-	TGCAGTGCTAGTCCTGGGGGTAGAGATACGCAGTATTTT	CSASPGGRDTQYF
TRBV9	TRBD2	TRBJ2-2	-	TGTGCCAGCAGCGTAGAACCGGGAGGGCGAACCGGGGAGCTGTTTTTT	CASSVEPGGRTGELFF
TRBV5-6	TRBD2	TRBJ2-4	-	TGTGCCAGCAGCTCGGGACTAGGGGGTGACATTCAGTACTTC	CASSSGLGGDIQYF
TRBV11-2	-	TRBJ2-3	-	TGTGCCAGCAGCTTAGTTCCGCAGCGTACGCAGTATTTT	CASSLVPQRTQYF
TRBV2	-	TRBJ2-6	-	TGTGCCAGCAGTTCCGGGACGGGGGCAGCCAACGTCCTGACTTTC	CASSSGTGAANVLTF
TRBV4-3	TRBD1	TRBJ1-2	-	TGCGCCAGCAGCCGAAGAGGGGGCGATGGCTACACCTTC	CASSRRGGDGYTF
TRBV7-9	-	TRBJ2-7	-	TGTGCCAGCAGCTTAGCGCTGGGGGCTGTGGGGGAGCAGTACTTC	CASSLALGAVGEQYF
TRBV15	-	TRBJ1-3	-	TGTGCCACCAGCAGAGAGGCCGCTGGAAACACCATATATTTT	CATSREAAGNTIYF
TRBV7-3	-	TRBJ1-1	-	TGTGCCAGCAGCGTATCGGGGGGTTCGAACACTGAAGCTTTCTTT	CASSVSGGSNTEAFF
TRBV19	-	TRBJ1-1	once	TGTGCCAGTAAGTGGAAACTTATGAACACTGAAGCTTTCTTT	CASKWKLMNTEAFF
TRBV6-5	-	TRBJ1-3	-	TGTGCCAGCAGTTTCTCCCGGATCTTCTCTGGAAACACCATATATTTT	CASSFSRIFSGNTIYF
TRBV12-3/TRBV12-4	-	TRBJ1-1	-	TGTGCCAGCAGGGACACTTTTCGGACTGAAGCTTTCTTT	CASRDTFRTEAFF
TRBV19	-	TRBJ1-2	few	TGTGCCAGTAGTAGATCTGTGGAAGGCTACACCTTC	CASSRSVEGYTF
TRBV7-3	TRBD2	TRBJ2-7	-	TGTGCCAGCAGCTTAACCGGGACTAGCGGGAGGTACGAGCAGTACTTC	CASSLTGTSGRYEQYF
TRBV11-2	TRBD2	TRBJ2-1	-	TGTGCCAGCAGCACGCCGCTAGCGGGAGGTCGGGATGAGCAGTTCTTC	CASSTPLAGGRDEQFF
TRBV27	TRBD2	TRBJ2-7	-	TGTGCCAGCAGGGGGCTAGCGGGTGGCTACGAGCAGTACTTC	CASRGLAGGYEQYF
TRBV9	TRBD2	TRBJ2-1	-	TGTGCCAGCAGCGTCAGCGGGAGGACCTACAATGAGCAGTTCTTC	CASSVSGRTYNEQFF
TRBV7-2	TRBD1	TRBJ2-5	-	TGTGCCAGCAGCTTAGTACAGGGGATTCAAGAGACCCAGTACTTC	CASSLVQGIQETQYF
TRBV2	-	TRBJ1-3	once	TGTGCCAGCAGTGACGACCGGGGATCGTCCGGAAACACCATATATTTT	CASSDDRGSSGNTIYF
TRBV21-1	-	TRBJ2-7	-	TGTGCCAGCAGCAAAGAAGCTAGCGGGAGTTACGAGCAGTACTTC	CASSKEASGSYEQYF
TRBV7-2	TRBD2	TRBJ2-3	-	TGTGCCAGCAGCCCGGGACTAGCGGGAGGGCTATCTAGCACAGATACGCAGTATTTT	CASSPGLAGGLSSTDTQYF
TRBV24-1	-	TRBJ1-4	-	TGTGCCACCAGTGACCAATCGGGAACTAATGAAAAACTGTTTTTT	CATSDQSGTNEKLFF
TRBV7-9	TRBD1	TRBJ2-7	-	TGTGCCAGCAGCCGAACAGGGGATGAGCAGTACTTC	CASSRTGDEQYF
TRBV6-5	-	TRBJ1-3	-	TGTGCCAGCTCGGGCAATAATAGAAACACCATATATTTT	CASSGNNRNTIYF
TRBV5-4	-	TRBJ2-1	-	TGTGCCAGCAGCTTGGACCCTTACAATGAGCAGTTCTTC	CASSLDPYNEQFF
TRBV6-2/TRBV6-3	TRBD1	TRBJ2-2	-	TGTGCCAGCAGTTACTCGGCGGACAGGGACACCGGGGAGCTGTTTTTT	CASSYSADRDTGELFF
TRBV13	-	TRBJ2-3	-	TGTGCCAGCAGCCACCGACCGGGGGCCCCAGATACGCAGTATTTT	CASSHRPGAPDTQYF
TRBV18	TRBD1	TRBJ1-1	-	TGTGCCAGCTCTCCGACAGGGTTGAACACTGAAGCTTTCTTT	CASSPTGLNTEAFF
TRBV20-1	TRBD2	TRBJ2-2	once	TGCAGTGCTAGTCGCGGGACTAGCGGGGGGAACACCGGGGAGCTGTTTTTT	CSASRGTSGGNTGELFF
TRBV7-2	TRBD2	TRBJ2-2	-	TGTGCCAGCAGCTTCACTAGCGTCCCCGGGGAGCTGTTTTTT	CASSFTSVPGELFF
TRBV2	TRBD2	TRBJ2-7	-	TGTGCCAGCGGAATACTAGCGGGAGTGGCCGAGCAGTACTTC	CASGILAGVAEQYF
TRBV5-1	-	TRBJ2-3	-	TGCGCCAGCAGGCTGGTTACAGGCACAGATACGCAGTATTTT	CASRLVTGTDTQYF
TRBV12-3/TRBV12-4	-	TRBJ1-2	-	TGTGCCAGCAGTTCGCGGGGCAACTATGGCTACACCTTC	CASSSRGNYGYTF
TRBV12-3/TRBV12-4	-	TRBJ1-1	-	TGTGCCAGCAGCCTGGGGAACACTGAAGCTTTCTTT	CASSLGNTEAFF
TRBV6-5	TRBD2	TRBJ2-1	few	TGTGCCAGCAGGACTAGCGGGAGTAATGAGCAGTTCTTC	CASRTSGSNEQFF
TRBV29-1	-	TRBJ1-1	-	TGCAGCGCCCCGACAGCCCTGAACACTGAAGCTTTCTTT	CSAPTALNTEAFF